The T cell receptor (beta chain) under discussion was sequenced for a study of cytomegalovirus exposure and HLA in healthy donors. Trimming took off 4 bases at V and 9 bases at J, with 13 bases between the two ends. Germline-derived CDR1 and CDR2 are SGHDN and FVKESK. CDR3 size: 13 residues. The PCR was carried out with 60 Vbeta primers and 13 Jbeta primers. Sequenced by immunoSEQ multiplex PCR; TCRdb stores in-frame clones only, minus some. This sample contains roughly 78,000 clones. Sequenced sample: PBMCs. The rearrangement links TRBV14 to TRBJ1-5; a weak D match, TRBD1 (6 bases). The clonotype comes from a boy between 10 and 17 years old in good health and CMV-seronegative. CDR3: CASSLRGGGPQHF. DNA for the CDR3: TGTGCCAGCAGCCTAAGGGGGGGAGGGCCCCAGCATTTT.